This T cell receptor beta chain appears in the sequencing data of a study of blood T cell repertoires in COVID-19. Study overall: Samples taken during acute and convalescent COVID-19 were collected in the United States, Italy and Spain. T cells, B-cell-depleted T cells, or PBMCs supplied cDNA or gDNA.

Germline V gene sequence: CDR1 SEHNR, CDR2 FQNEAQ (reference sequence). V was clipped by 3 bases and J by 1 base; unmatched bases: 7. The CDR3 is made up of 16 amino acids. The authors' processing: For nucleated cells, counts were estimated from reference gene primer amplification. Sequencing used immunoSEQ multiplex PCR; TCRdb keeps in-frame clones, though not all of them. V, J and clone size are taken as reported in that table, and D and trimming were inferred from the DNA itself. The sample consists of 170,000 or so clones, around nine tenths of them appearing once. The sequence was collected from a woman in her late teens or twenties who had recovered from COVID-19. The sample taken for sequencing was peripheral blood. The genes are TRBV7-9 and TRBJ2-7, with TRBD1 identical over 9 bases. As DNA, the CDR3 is TGTGCCAGCAGCTTCGCCGCCGGGACAGGGTCCTACGAGCAGTACTTC. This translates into CASSFAAGTGSYEQYF. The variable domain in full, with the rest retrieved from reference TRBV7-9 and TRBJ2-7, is DTGVSQNPRHKITKRGQNVTFRCDPISEHNRLYWYRQTLGQGPEFLTYFQNEAQLEKSRLLSDRFSAERPKGSFSTLEIQRTEQGDSAMYLCASSFAAGTGSYEQYFGPGTRLTVT.